This T cell receptor (beta chain) stems from a study of control samples from healthy donors and cancer patients. This CDR3 spans 13 amino acids. V was pared by 2 bases and J by 8 bases, with 5 bases of the junction left unmatched. This table comes from immunoSEQ multiplex PCR, and its TCRdb copy is limited to in-frame clones, with some not included. The profile covers under 200,000 clones, with 96% appearing a single time and approximately 1% taken by the ten largest. V is TRBV12-3 or TRBV12-4 and J is TRBJ1-2; TRBD1 matches at 7 bases. Sequencing input: blood. The receptor was isolated from a woman aged 30 to 39 in good health. CDR3 bases: TGTGCCAGCAGTTTATCCACAGGGGTAGGCTACACCTTC. Amino acid sequence: CASSLSTGVGYTF.